Below, 32 T cell receptor beta chains from the same sample are listed, as sequenced in a study of early T cells in non-severe SARS-CoV-2 infection. TCRdb processed the 5' RACE reads anew with MiXCR; each CDR3 protein has one entry. The sample contains over 20,000 distinct CDR3 sequences, approximately 4.8% of which appear only once. The sample comprised whole blood. The receptors shown here come from an adult who was a healthcare worker with PCR-confirmed SARS-CoV-2 infection or an uninfected control (not recorded which).

Many counts were recorded for this clonotype. The chain couples TRBV27 to TRBJ2-7; 8 nucleotides line up with TRBD2. Per germline, CDR1 MNHEY and CDR2 SMNVEV (reference sequence). V lost 6 bases to trimming and J lost 5 bases; unmatched junction nucleotides: 6. This CDR3 is built from 13 residues. The chain's CDR3 is CASRTGGDDEQYF. The CDR3 DNA reads TGTGCCAGCAGGACGGGAGGGGACGACGAGCAGTACTTC.

This sequence joins TRBV27 and TRBJ2-1; TRBD2 matches at 8 bases. The CDR3 loop spans 15 amino acids. Germline lookup yields CDR1 MNHEY and CDR2 SMNVEV (reference sequence). V was pared by 4 bases and J by 2 bases, with 4 bases of the junction left unmatched. This CDR3 reads CASSSLAGTYNEQFF. The CDR3 DNA reads TGTGCCAGCAGTTCGTTAGCGGGGACCTACAATGAGCAGTTCTTC.

This clonotype showed up many times. This chain joins TRBV6-5 and TRBJ2-7; a possible D gene is TRBD2 (6 bases). The CDR3 length is 14 residues. Germline lookup yields CDR1 MNHEY and CDR2 SVGAGI. The V gene lost 2 bases and the J gene lost 4 bases, with 12 bases spanning the gap. This CDR3 is CASSYAGFGYEQYF. CDR3 DNA sequence: TGTGCCAGCAGTTACGCGGGGTTTGGGTACGAGCAGTACTTC.

In this sample, this clonotype turned up a few times. The chain carries TRBV2 and TRBJ1-1; no clear D gene. Germline CDR1 and CDR2: SNHLY and FYNNEI. The CDR3 is made up of 12 amino acids. V was shortened by 4 bases and J by 6 bases, with 9 bases between the two germline ends. CDR3 loop: CASSGGTAEAFF. The CDR3 region has the DNA TGTGCCAGCAGTGGGGGTACAGCTGAAGCTTTCTTT.

In this sample, this clonotype turned up many times. The V and J genes are TRBV19 and TRBJ2-3, with D possibly matching TRBD2 (6 bases). The germline gives CDR1 LNHDA, CDR2 SQIVND (reference sequence). Deletions cut 3 bases from V and 5 bases from J, with 21 bases between. The CDR3 totals 17 residues. The CDR3 is CASSISGTPSRLDTQYF. The CDR3 region has the DNA TGTGCCAGTAGTATCTCCGGGACTCCCTCACGCTTAGATACGCAGTATTTT. The full variable domain, with the rest looked up from reference TRBV19 and TRBJ2-3, is DGGITQSPKYLFRKEGQNVTLSCEQNLNHDAMYWYRQDPGQGLRLIYYSQIVNDFQKGDIAEGYSVSREKKESFPLTVTSAQKNPTAFYLCASSISGTPSRLDTQYFGPGTRLTVL.

This chain uses TRBV2 with TRBJ1-5; D remains unclear. This CDR3 has 16 amino acids. Deletions cut 3 bases from V and 0 bases from J, with 12 bases between. CDR1 and CDR2 (germline): SNHLY, FYNNEI. The CDR3 DNA reads as TGTGCCAGCAGTGACCCCCGCGCCTATAGCAATCAGCCCCAGCATTTT. It is translated as CASSDPRAYSNQPQHF.

The sample holds many counts of this clonotype. V and J are TRBV2 and TRBJ2-7; 9 bases map to TRBD1. The CDR3 covers 13 residues. Germline CDR1 SNHLY, CDR2 FYNNEI. With V trimmed by 5 bases and J by 2 bases, 1 base remained unmatched. The CDR3 sequence is CASSRDRAYEQYF. DNA of the CDR3: TGTGCCAGCAGTCGGGACAGGGCCTACGAGCAGTACTTC.

For this clonotype: This may be a read error, as it is one base from a much larger clone. This chain connects TRBV4-1 to TRBJ1-1, with 10 bases matching TRBD1. This CDR3 has 14 amino acids. Germline V CDR1 and CDR2: MGHRA, YSYEKL. CDR3 sequence reads: CANSPDRGVTEAFF. The CDR3 region has the DNA TGCGCCAACAGCCCGGACAGGGGGGTGACTGAAGCTTTCTTT.

This clonotype was seen many times. V usage is TRBV3-1 and J usage is TRBJ2-7, with 12 positions matching TRBD2. Losses at the gene ends were 2 bases for V and 5 bases for J; bases not matched to a gene: 7. Per germline, CDR1 LGHDT and CDR2 YNNKEL (reference sequence). The CDR3 is made up of 16 amino acids. CDR3 nucleotides: TGTGCCAGCAGCCAATCCAGACTAGCGGGAGCACACGAGCAGTACTTC. It translates to CASSQSRLAGAHEQYF.

This clonotype has just a few counts. The chain has TRBV7-2 and TRBJ2-1; 15 bases agree with TRBD2. The CDR3 has 17 amino acids. Germline V gives CDR1 SGHTA, CDR2 FQGNSA. V lost 5 bases to trimming and J lost 4 bases; unmatched junction nucleotides: 6. The CDR3 DNA sequence: TGTGCCAGCAGCCCTCCGGGACTAGCGGGGGGTTACAATGAGCAGTTCTTC. It encodes CASSPPGLAGGYNEQFF. Looking up the rest from reference TRBV7-2 and TRBJ2-1 gives the full variable domain: GAGVSQSPSNKVTEKGKDVELRCDPISGHTALYWYRQSLGQGLEFLIYFQGNSAPDKSGLPSDRFSAERTGGSVSTLTIQRTQQEDSAVYLCASSPPGLAGGYNEQFFGPGTRLTVL.

V is TRBV12-3 or TRBV12-4 and J is TRBJ2-2; a weak D match, TRBD1 (5 bases). With 6 bases removed from V and 4 bases from J, the gap between germline ends came to 21 bases. The CDR3 is 17 amino acids. Written as DNA, the CDR3 is TGTGCCAGCAGAGGGGTATTGGAAGAGTACTCCACCGGGGAGCTGTTTTTT. Amino acid sequence: CASRGVLEEYSTGELFF.

This clonotype has ten or more counts. This chain uses TRBV7-7 with TRBJ2-7, with 9 bases aligning to TRBD1. The CDR3 totals 13 residues. The ends lost 5 bases at V and 7 bases at J; junction bases unmatched: 6. Germline V gene data show CDR1 as SSHAT and CDR2 as FNYEAQ (reference sequence). The CDR3 spells CASSLRTGAEQYF. The CDR3 DNA follows: TGTGCCAGCAGCCTCCGGACAGGGGCGGAGCAGTACTTC. Variable domain in full (rest from reference TRBV7-7 and TRBJ2-7): GAGVSQSPRYKVTKRGQDVTLRCDPISSHATLYWYQQALGQGPEFLTYFNYEAQPDKSGLPSDRFSAERPEGSISTLTIQRTEQRDSAMYRCASSLRTGAEQYFGPGTRLTVT.

This clonotype occurred many times. The chain is built from TRBV5-1 and TRBJ2-4, with a tentative D call TRBD1 (6 bases). V was pared by 3 bases and J by 8 bases, with 18 bases between. The CDR3 consists of 15 residues. Looked up from germline, CDR1 is SGHRS and CDR2 is YFSETQ. CDR3 DNA: TGCGCCAGCAGCTCTGACGACAGGAGTCGTCACATTCAGTACTTC. The encoded protein is CASSSDDRSRHIQYF.

The chain employs TRBV5-4 and TRBJ2-7; possibly TRBD2 for D (5 bases). Per germline, CDR1 SGHNT and CDR2 YYREEE (reference sequence). The CDR3 loop spans 15 amino acids. Trimming took 0 bases from V and 3 from J, leaving 13 bases between them. The CDR3 protein is CASSLVGSAGYEQYF. DNA of the CDR3: TGTGCCAGCAGCTTGGTGGGGTCCGCGGGCTACGAGCAGTACTTC.

This clonotype was seen many times. V gene TRBV5-1 combines with J gene TRBJ2-2; the D gene is possibly TRBD1 (5 bases). The germline V and J ends were trimmed by 2 bases and 3 bases, with 11 bases remaining between them. CDR1 and CDR2 from the germline V gene are SGHRS and YFSETQ. There are 15 residues in the CDR3. CDR3 protein: CASSFGGADTGELFF. The CDR3 coding sequence is TGCGCCAGCAGCTTTGGTGGGGCCGACACCGGGGAGCTGTTTTTT.

Concerning this clonotype: A junction end diverges from the germline sequence, so it may reflect a read error. J is TRBJ2-3 and V is TRBV7-8; 10 nucleotides agree with TRBD2. CDR1 and CDR2 from the germline V gene are SGHVS and FQNEAQ. CDR3 length: 15 residues. In DNA form, the CDR3 reads TGTGCCAGCAGCTCCACGTCGCCCACTAGCGGGGTAGCAATATTT. It is translated as CASSSTSPTSGVAIF.

V gene TRBV12-3 or TRBV12-4 combines with J gene TRBJ2-2; D ambiguous. CDR3 length: 12 residues. Trimming removed 7 bases at V and 7 bases at J, with 10 bases between. The CDR3 is CASIRVSGELFF. The DNA of the CDR3 is TGTGCCAGCATAAGGGTCAGCGGGGAGCTGTTTTTT.

The table lists this clonotype with many counts. The rearrangement joins TRBV19 to TRBJ1-6; no reliable D call. Germline CDR1 reads LNHDA; CDR2 reads SQIVND (reference sequence). The V gene lost 6 bases and the J gene lost 0 bases, with 12 bases spanning the gap. The CDR3 spans 16 residues. CDR3 sequence reads: CASRMDGSSYNSPLHF. In nucleotides, the CDR3 is TGTGCCAGTAGGATGGACGGAAGCTCCTATAATTCACCCCTCCACTTT.

This clonotype was observed many times. This chain joins TRBV5-6 and TRBJ1-5; the D is unclear. Trimming pared 2 bases from V and 4 bases from J, leaving 4 bases between. CDR1 and CDR2 from the germline V gene are SGHDT and YYEEEE. The CDR3 totals 12 residues. CDR3 nucleotide sequence: TGTGCCAGCAGCTTTCTGAATCAGCCCCAGCATTTT. It yields the protein CASSFLNQPQHF. Together with reference TRBV5-6 and TRBJ1-5, the CDR3 gives the full variable domain: DAGVTQSPTHLIKTRGQQVTLRCSPKSGHDTVSWYQQALGQGPQFIFQYYEEEERQRGNFPDRFSGHQFPNYSSELNVNALLLGDSALYLCASSFLNQPQHFGDGTRLSIL.

This clonotype was seen repeatedly, ten times or more. V and J are TRBV29-1 and TRBJ2-1; TRBD1 is a possible D gene (6 bases). V was cut by 4 bases and J by 9 bases, with 13 bases left in between. The germline gives CDR1 SQVTM, CDR2 ANQGSEA. The CDR3 is 12 amino acids. DNA for the CDR3: TGCAGCGTTGGTGTGGGGGCTGGTGAGCAGTTCTTC. Its translation is CSVGVGAGEQFF.

This clonotype was detected ten times or more. J is TRBJ1-3 and V is TRBV7-9; 7 nucleotides line up with TRBD1. This CDR3 is built from 15 residues. CDR1 is SEHNR, CDR2 FQNEAQ, per germline (reference sequence). Germline trimming cut 7 bases from V and 6 bases from J; bases unmatched to any gene: 12. The DNA for the CDR3 is TGTGCCAGCAACCCAACAGGCAGGGGGGAAAACACCATATATTTT. It specifies CASNPTGRGENTIYF.

This clonotype was counted ten times or more. The rearrangement joins TRBV27 to TRBJ2-1; D perhaps matches TRBD2 (5 bases). The CDR3 length is 14 residues. From germline, CDR1 is MNHEY and CDR2 SMNVEV (reference sequence). Trimming took off 6 bases at V and 4 bases at J, with 13 bases between the two ends. The CDR3 DNA sequence: TGTGCCAGCAGGGACTTAACAAAATACAATGAGCAGTTCTTC. Its protein is CASRDLTKYNEQFF.

The chain employs TRBV9 and TRBJ2-1; D call uncertain. Looked up from germline, CDR1 is SGDLS and CDR2 is YYNGEE. Trimming removed 1 base at V and 7 bases at J, with 6 bases between. The length of the CDR3 is 12 residues. The CDR3 coding sequence is TGTGCCAGCAGCGTATGGGGAAATGAGCAGTTCTTC. Translation gives CASSVWGNEQFF.

The table lists this clonotype with many counts. This chain joins TRBV5-1 and TRBJ2-1; the match to TRBD2 covers 10 bases. CDR3 length: 19 amino acids. V gave up 0 bases and J gave up 0 bases; unmatched junction bases: 9. From germline, CDR1 is SGHRS and CDR2 YFSETQ. CDR3 sequence reads: CASSLDSSGGLSSYNEQFF. The CDR3 coding sequence is TGCGCCAGCAGCTTGGATAGTAGCGGGGGGCTCAGCTCCTACAATGAGCAGTTCTTC.

A few counts support this clonotype. The chain carries TRBV7-9 and TRBJ2-3; no firm D call. The V end lost 8 bases, the J end lost 2 bases, and 5 bases lay between the germline ends. The germline CDR1 and CDR2 sequences are SEHNR and FQNEAQ (reference sequence). The CDR3 is 11 residues long. Here the CDR3 reads CASAPTDTQYF. CDR3 nucleotides: TGTGCCAGCGCCCCCACAGATACGCAGTATTTT.

Judged by abundance, this clonotype is medium-sized. The chain links TRBV10-3 to TRBJ2-2; D is ambiguous. Germline values: CDR1 ENHRY, CDR2 SYGVKD. The CDR3 is 15 amino acids. Trimming removed 2 bases from V and 4 bases from J, with 11 bases in between. The CDR3 region has the DNA TGTGCCATCAGTGAGCGGCCAGGCAGCACCGGGGAGCTGTTTTTT. It specifies CAISERPGSTGELFF.

There are many counts of this clonotype. The chain couples TRBV18 to TRBJ1-1; tentative D call: TRBD1 (5 bases). The germline V and J ends were trimmed by 3 bases and 4 bases, with 18 bases remaining between them. Germline values: CDR1 KGHSH, CDR2 LQKENI. The CDR3 extends over 16 amino acids. The CDR3 protein is CASSPPGAVLGTEAFF. CDR3 coding DNA: TGTGCCAGCTCACCTCCCGGGGCGGTTCTGGGCACTGAAGCTTTCTTT.

The rearrangement uses TRBV29-1 and TRBJ2-7; D is unclear. Germline CDR1 and CDR2: SQVTM and ANQGSEA. The CDR3 runs 12 residues. V shed 4 bases and J shed 0 bases, with 7 bases lying between them. CDR3 coding DNA: TGCAGCGTTGGTTCAGTCTCCTACGAGCAGTACTTC. Amino acid sequence: CSVGSVSYEQYF.

Sample share makes this clonotype medium-sized. J is TRBJ2-7 and V is TRBV7-2; D is undetermined. Trimming pared 3 bases from V and 6 bases from J, leaving 9 bases between. The CDR3 is 12 residues long. Germline-derived CDR1 and CDR2 are SGHTA and FQGNSA. The CDR3 nucleotides are TGTGCCAGCAGCTTGCCCCTCGGCGAGCAGTACTTC. Protein: CASSLPLGEQYF.

Ten or more counts support this clonotype. The chain joins TRBV7-2 to TRBJ2-7, with a weak D call TRBD1 (5 bases). V was shortened by 3 bases and J by 2 bases, with 14 bases between the two germline ends. CDR1 SGHTA and CDR2 FQGNSA come from the germline V gene. CDR3 length: 15 amino acids. In nucleotides, the CDR3 is TGTGCCAGCAGCTTGGGGCTCGCTGATACCTACGAGCAGTACTTC. Amino acid sequence: CASSLGLADTYEQYF.

This clonotype was recorded at least ten times. The gene calls are TRBV7-9 and TRBJ2-3, with D perhaps matching TRBD1 or TRBD2 (6 bases each). The germline CDR1 and CDR2 sequences are SEHNR and FQNEAQ (reference sequence). V was cut by 4 bases and J by 4 bases, with 15 bases left in between. The CDR3 is 15 residues long. CDR3 protein: CASSSADRGADTQYF. CDR3 sequence (DNA): TGTGCCAGCAGCTCCGCAGATAGGGGGGCAGATACGCAGTATTTT.

This clonotype was observed a handful of times. The chain is built from TRBV6-1 and TRBJ1-1, with TRBD1 matching 10 bases. Germline CDR1 MNHNS, CDR2 SASEGT. J lost 4 bases, V lost 4 bases, and 6 bases had no gene match. The CDR3 is 15 residues long. The CDR3 nucleotides are TGTGCCAGCAGTGTATCCGGGACAGGGGCCACTGAAGCTTTCTTT. Its translation is CASSVSGTGATEAFF.